One TCR beta chain is described in this entry. Here the gene names and germline are mouse. The read ends 1 residue early relative to the CDR3; the germline J gene fills the gap. These data belong to a study of tissue T cells after allogeneic stem cell transplantation. Data came from immunoSEQ multiplex PCR; TCRdb stores just in-frame clones and leaves some out. The table shows 2,000 to 2,500 clones, with 40% to 60% occurring only once. The CDR3 spans 14 residues. Germline assignment: CDR1 KGHPV and CDR2 FQNQEV (reference sequence). The V segment lost 6 bases and the J segment 6 bases; nucleotides outside the gene matches: 4. Regarding time point: mouse harvest day 14 after allogeneic transplant. Mouse grafts combined 10^7 T-cell-depleted bone marrow cells with 10^6 splenic CD5+ T cells.

The clonotype comes from a female BALB/c mouse given C57BL/6 T cells with graft-versus-host disease after an allogeneic hematopoietic cell transplant. The sample taken for sequencing was liver tissue. This sequence joins TRBV26 and TRBJ2-5; 12 nucleotides line up with TRBD2. This chain's CDR3 is CASRRLGGQDTQYF. The CDR3 bases that were read are TGTGCCAGCAGACGACTGGGGGGGCAGGACACCCAGTAC.